Listed below are T cell receptor beta chains from one sample, sequenced in a study of shared clonotypes between healthy human individuals. The method was immunoSEQ multiplex PCR; TCRdb's version includes in-frame clones alone and lacks a portion of them. The repertoire holds around 2.1 million clones, with just over 90% as singletons. The sequenced sample consisted of naive CD8+ T cells from PBMCs. The origin of the receptors is a man between 18 and 29 years old in good health. Some clones in this sample may be carry-over from other donors' samples. The CDR3 runs from the conserved cysteine through the conserved F or W. A D gene is named only where the DNA matches it firmly. Expanded clones get a size class; other rows say once, few or many, or leave the size out.

D | J | size | V | CDR3 | DNA
TRBD1 | TRBJ1-2 | - | TRBV7-9 | CASSFVQGLYGYTF | TGTGCCAGCAGCTTTGTACAGGGGCTCTATGGCTACACCTTT
- | TRBJ1-5 | - | TRBV2 | CATRQEFQPQHF | TGTGCCACCCGACAGGAGTTCCAGCCCCAGCATTTT
- | TRBJ2-1 | - | TRBV7-9 | CATTTGGLFEQFF | TGTGCCACCACTACCGGCGGGCTGTTTGAGCAGTTCTTC
TRBD2 | TRBJ2-3 | - | TRBV7-9 | CASSLALGRESTDTQYF | TGTGCCAGCAGCTTAGCGCTCGGGCGGGAGAGCACAGATACGCAGTATTTT
- | TRBJ1-1 | few | TRBV5-6 | CASSPAVGTEAFF | TGTGCCAGCAGCCCCGCTGTAGGCACTGAAGCTTTCTTT
- | TRBJ1-1 | - | TRBV16 | CASSHRGTEAFF | TGTGCCAGCAGCCACCGGGGTACTGAAGCTTTCTTT
TRBD2 | TRBJ2-5 | once | TRBV11-2 | CASSFHSGRARETQYF | TGTGCCAGCAGCTTCCACAGCGGGAGGGCAAGGGAGACCCAGTACTTC
- | TRBJ2-7 | - | TRBV7-9 | CASSFGTLYEQYF | TGTGCCAGCAGCTTCGGGACCCTCTACGAGCAGTACTTC
TRBD1 | TRBJ2-1 | - | TRBV29-1 | CSVEGYEQGAYNEQFF | TGCAGCGTTGAAGGCTATGAACAGGGGGCATACAATGAGCAGTTCTTC
TRBD2 | TRBJ2-1 | - | TRBV5-1 | CASSPGTSGYDEQFF | TGCGCCAGCAGCCCAGGGACTAGCGGGTATGATGAGCAGTTCTTC
TRBD2 | TRBJ2-7 | - | TRBV13 | CASSPGGRGYEQYF | TGTGCCAGCAGCCCGGGCGGGAGGGGTTACGAGCAGTACTTC
TRBD1 | TRBJ1-5 | - | TRBV15 | CATSRRQGSDQPQHF | TGTGCCACCAGCAGAAGACAGGGGTCGGATCAGCCCCAGCATTTT
TRBD1 | TRBJ1-1 | - | TRBV5-1 | CASSLDGTGRRNTEAFF | TGCGCCAGCAGCTTGGACGGGACAGGGAGGAGGAACACTGAAGCTTTCTTT
- | TRBJ2-1 | - | TRBV14 | CASSAPGWAYNEQFF | TGTGCCAGCAGCGCTCCAGGGTGGGCCTACAATGAGCAGTTCTTC
- | TRBJ2-3 | - | TRBV19 | CASAPWTASLTDTQYF | TGTGCCAGCGCCCCATGGACAGCTTCACTCACAGATACGCAGTATTTT
- | TRBJ2-7 | - | TRBV11-2 | CASSLLRRLAYEQYF | TGTGCCAGCAGCTTATTGAGGCGGTTGGCCTACGAGCAGTACTTC
- | TRBJ1-1 | once | TRBV27 | CASSQLTGRGDTEAFF | TGTGCCAGCAGTCAACTAACAGGGAGGGGGGACACTGAAGCTTTCTTT
- | TRBJ2-1 | - | TRBV27 | CASSLTDQSSYNEQFF | TGTGCCAGCAGTTTGACAGACCAGAGCTCCTACAATGAGCAGTTCTTC
- | TRBJ2-1 | - | TRBV7-9 | CASSLKPVGRGQFF | TGTGCCAGCAGCTTAAAGCCGGTGGGTAGAGGGCAGTTCTTC
- | TRBJ2-4 | once | TRBV7-9 | CASSIGQLAKNIQYF | TGTGCCAGCAGCATAGGACAGCTAGCCAAAAACATTCAGTACTTC
- | TRBJ2-7 | - | TRBV6-5 | CASSPNLAYEQYF | TGTGCCAGCAGCCCCAACCTAGCCTACGAGCAGTACTTC
- | TRBJ1-2 | - | TRBV27 | CASSSSTEGYGYTF | TGTGCCAGCAGTTCTAGCACGGAGGGCTATGGCTACACCTTC
- | TRBJ1-1 | - | TRBV19 | CASSIYENMNTEAFF | TGTGCCAGTAGTATTTATGAGAACATGAACACTGAAGCTTTCTTT
- | TRBJ2-1 | once | TRBV19 | CASSIGWQGTYNEQFF | TGTGCCAGTAGTATAGGGTGGCAGGGAACCTACAATGAGCAGTTCTTC
TRBD1 | TRBJ1-4 | - | TRBV27 | CASRPIQGKNEKLFF | TGTGCCAGCAGGCCGATACAGGGGAAAAATGAAAAACTGTTTTTT
- | TRBJ1-3 | - | TRBV27 | CASSTTGSGNTIYF | TGTGCCAGCAGCACAACAGGGTCTGGAAACACCATATATTTT
- | TRBJ2-5 | - | TRBV1 | CTSSQFRQGNQQETQYF | TGCACCAGCAGCCAATTTAGACAGGGCAACCAACAAGAGACCCAGTACTTC
- | TRBJ2-7 | - | TRBV4-2 | CASSQEFDAQYEQYF | TGTGCCAGCAGCCAAGAGTTTGATGCGCAGTACGAGCAGTACTTC
- | TRBJ2-7 | - | TRBV10-2 | CASSVWREESYEQYF | TGCGCCAGCAGTGTATGGAGGGAAGAGTCCTACGAGCAGTACTTC